A selection of T cell receptor beta chains follows, all from one sample in a study of T cell responses to AZD1222 COVID-19 vaccine. Sequencing was performed with immunoSEQ multiplex PCR; in TCRdb, only in-frame clones are kept and a portion is missing. The sample records 95,000 to 100,000 clones, just over 90% being singletons. The sample was peripheral blood, taken on day 0 of AZD1222 vaccination. The receptors come from an adult in good health. Both conserved end residues are part of each CDR3. Fields, in order: D gene, J gene, clone size, V gene, CDR3 protein, CDR3 DNA. The D gene is left open where the match is weak. Some rows mark clone size as missing; the rest say once, few, many or name a class of expanded clone.

d_gene: NA; j_gene: TRBJ2-5; abundance: NA; v_gene: TRBV5-6; CDR3aa: CASSLQETQYF; CDR3nt: TGTGCCAGCAGCTTGCAAGAGACCCAGTACTTC
d_gene: NA; j_gene: TRBJ2-1; abundance: once; v_gene: TRBV28; CDR3aa: CASSSLGGTGGGTYNEQFF; CDR3nt: TGTGCCAGCAGCTCTTTGGGAGGGACCGGGGGCGGCACCTACAATGAGCAGTTCTTC
d_gene: NA; j_gene: TRBJ1-2; abundance: NA; v_gene: TRBV4-2; CDR3aa: CASSQGWQANYGYTF; CDR3nt: TGTGCCAGCAGCCAAGGGTGGCAGGCGAACTATGGCTACACCTTC
d_gene: NA; j_gene: TRBJ1-5; abundance: NA; v_gene: TRBV19; CDR3aa: CASNWNPSLAQHF; CDR3nt: TGTGCCAGTAATTGGAACCCCTCATTGGCCCAGCATTTT
d_gene: NA; j_gene: TRBJ1-4; abundance: NA; v_gene: TRBV6-5; CDR3aa: CASRGTNYEKLFF; CDR3nt: TGTGCCAGCAGGGGGACAAATTATGAAAAACTGTTTTTT
d_gene: NA; j_gene: TRBJ1-2; abundance: NA; v_gene: TRBV19; CDR3aa: CASSQDGNYGYTF; CDR3nt: TGTGCCAGTAGCCAGGACGGGAACTATGGCTACACCTTC
d_gene: NA; j_gene: TRBJ1-2; abundance: NA; v_gene: TRBV5-1; CDR3aa: CASRAEGANYGYTF; CDR3nt: TGCGCCAGCAGGGCGGAGGGCGCTAACTATGGCTACACCTTC
d_gene: NA; j_gene: TRBJ1-2; abundance: NA; v_gene: TRBV15; CDR3aa: CATSRDPGVGGYTF; CDR3nt: TGTGCCACCAGCAGAGATCCCGGCGTCGGTGGCTACACCTTC
d_gene: NA; j_gene: TRBJ1-6; abundance: NA; v_gene: TRBV5-6; CDR3aa: CASSPKQGKEGSPLHF; CDR3nt: TGTGCCAGCAGCCCGAAGCAGGGGAAAGAGGGTTCACCCCTCCACTTT
d_gene: TRBD2; j_gene: TRBJ2-7; abundance: NA; v_gene: TRBV28; CDR3aa: CASSFTRGVRPYEQYF; CDR3nt: TGTGCCAGCAGTTTTACTCGGGGGGTCCGACCCTACGAGCAGTACTTC
d_gene: NA; j_gene: TRBJ2-7; abundance: NA; v_gene: TRBV7-9; CDR3aa: CASSLGVGVYEQYF; CDR3nt: TGTGCCAGCAGCTTAGGAGTAGGGGTCTACGAGCAGTACTTC
d_gene: NA; j_gene: TRBJ2-7; abundance: NA; v_gene: TRBV5-5; CDR3aa: CASSLEWQGYEQYF; CDR3nt: TGTGCCAGCAGCTTGGAGTGGCAGGGCTACGAGCAGTACTTC
d_gene: NA; j_gene: TRBJ1-3; abundance: NA; v_gene: TRBV5-1; CDR3aa: CASSLTVGQNTIYF; CDR3nt: TGCGCCAGCAGCTTGACGGTTGGACAAAACACCATATATTTT
d_gene: NA; j_gene: TRBJ1-4; abundance: NA; v_gene: TRBV6-6; CDR3aa: CASSYRRNEKLFF; CDR3nt: TGTGCCAGCAGTTATCGTAGGAATGAAAAACTGTTTTTT
d_gene: TRBD1; j_gene: TRBJ2-5; abundance: NA; v_gene: TRBV6-5; CDR3aa: CASYGQGEETQYF; CDR3nt: TGTGCCAGCTACGGACAGGGAGAGGAGACCCAGTACTTC
d_gene: TRBD2; j_gene: TRBJ2-3; abundance: NA; v_gene: TRBV28; CDR3aa: CASSSPQRTGGAGTDTQYF; CDR3nt: TGTGCCAGCAGTTCACCCCAGCGTACCGGGGGGGCTGGAACAGATACGCAGTATTTT
d_gene: TRBD1; j_gene: TRBJ2-6; abundance: NA; v_gene: TRBV28; CDR3aa: CASSGHRGLGANVLTF; CDR3nt: TGTGCCAGCAGTGGACACAGGGGGCTTGGGGCCAACGTCCTGACTTTC
d_gene: NA; j_gene: TRBJ2-1; abundance: once; v_gene: TRBV27; CDR3aa: CASGLGASSQFF; CDR3nt: TGTGCCAGCGGGTTGGGGGCTAGCAGTCAGTTCTTC
d_gene: NA; j_gene: TRBJ1-1; abundance: NA; v_gene: TRBV5-1; CDR3aa: CASSLTGSTEAFF; CDR3nt: TGCGCCAGCAGCTTAACGGGGAGCACTGAAGCTTTCTTT
d_gene: TRBD1; j_gene: TRBJ1-1; abundance: NA; v_gene: TRBV30; CDR3aa: CAWGDSGTGGDEAFF; CDR3nt: TGTGCCTGGGGAGACTCCGGGACAGGGGGCGATGAAGCTTTCTTT
d_gene: NA; j_gene: TRBJ2-2; abundance: NA; v_gene: TRBV19; CDR3aa: CASKFSANTGELFF; CDR3nt: TGTGCCAGTAAATTTTCCGCGAACACCGGGGAGCTGTTTTTT
d_gene: TRBD1; j_gene: TRBJ1-1; abundance: NA; v_gene: TRBV2; CDR3aa: CASSDRGTGEAFF; CDR3nt: TGTGCCAGCAGTGATAGGGGGACAGGGGAAGCTTTCTTT
d_gene: NA; j_gene: TRBJ1-2; abundance: NA; v_gene: TRBV5-1; CDR3aa: CASSPGTWRDGYTF; CDR3nt: TGCGCCAGCAGCCCTGGGACCTGGCGGGATGGCTACACCTTC
d_gene: NA; j_gene: TRBJ1-2; abundance: NA; v_gene: TRBV19; CDR3aa: CASSIQDSLGF; CDR3nt: TGTGCCAGTAGTATCCAGGACAGTCTGGGATTC
d_gene: NA; j_gene: TRBJ2-7; abundance: once; v_gene: TRBV6-5; CDR3aa: CASTHTGQGPYEQYF; CDR3nt: TGTGCCAGCACCCATACAGGCCAGGGGCCCTACGAGCAGTACTTC
d_gene: TRBD2; j_gene: TRBJ2-1; abundance: once; v_gene: TRBV27; CDR3aa: CASSPQVAGDNEQFF; CDR3nt: TGTGCCAGCAGCCCTCAGGTAGCGGGGGACAATGAGCAGTTCTTC
d_gene: NA; j_gene: TRBJ1-5; abundance: NA; v_gene: TRBV2; CDR3aa: CASGATGIGNQPQHF; CDR3nt: TGTGCCAGCGGAGCAACAGGGATAGGCAATCAGCCCCAGCATTTT
d_gene: NA; j_gene: TRBJ2-3; abundance: NA; v_gene: TRBV28; CDR3aa: CASGEGTDTQYF; CDR3nt: TGTGCCTCCGGGGAAGGCACAGATACGCAGTATTTT
d_gene: NA; j_gene: TRBJ1-3; abundance: NA; v_gene: TRBV6-5; CDR3aa: CASSYSHSGNTIYF; CDR3nt: TGTGCCAGCAGTTACTCACACTCTGGAAACACCATATATTTT
d_gene: NA; j_gene: TRBJ2-7; abundance: NA; v_gene: TRBV19; CDR3aa: CASSGRTIYEQYF; CDR3nt: TGTGCCAGTAGTGGCCGGACAATCTACGAGCAGTACTTC
d_gene: NA; j_gene: TRBJ1-1; abundance: NA; v_gene: TRBV11-3; CDR3aa: CASSLGGDGEAFF; CDR3nt: TGTGCCAGCAGCTTAGGTGGCGACGGTGAAGCTTTCTTT
d_gene: NA; j_gene: TRBJ1-2; abundance: NA; v_gene: TRBV7-9; CDR3aa: CASSLLVLRTVRKDYGYTF; CDR3nt: TGTGCCAGCAGCTTACTGGTCCTACGGACTGTCCGGAAGGACTATGGCTACACCTTC
d_gene: NA; j_gene: TRBJ1-1; abundance: NA; v_gene: TRBV5-4; CDR3aa: CASSRTGLNTEAFF; CDR3nt: TGTGCCAGCAGCCGGACGGGATTGAACACTGAAGCTTTCTTT
d_gene: NA; j_gene: TRBJ1-1; abundance: few; v_gene: TRBV28; CDR3aa: CASSIPGFEAFF; CDR3nt: TGTGCCAGCAGTATTCCGGGTTTTGAAGCTTTCTTT
d_gene: NA; j_gene: TRBJ2-2; abundance: NA; v_gene: TRBV11-2; CDR3aa: CASSLERYTGELFF; CDR3nt: TGTGCCAGCAGCTTAGAACGTTACACCGGGGAGCTGTTTTTT
d_gene: TRBD1; j_gene: TRBJ1-6; abundance: NA; v_gene: TRBV18; CDR3aa: CASSPYFGGLDRANSPLHF; CDR3nt: TGTGCCAGCTCACCATATTTCGGGGGACTCGACAGGGCCAATTCACCCCTCCACTTT
d_gene: NA; j_gene: TRBJ1-3; abundance: NA; v_gene: TRBV18; CDR3aa: CASSPQSSGNTIYF; CDR3nt: TGTGCCAGCTCACCGCAGAGCTCTGGAAACACCATATATTTT
d_gene: NA; j_gene: TRBJ2-3; abundance: NA; v_gene: TRBV4-1; CDR3aa: CASSQVGVSTDTQYF; CDR3nt: TGCGCCAGCAGCCAAGTCGGGGTTTCCACAGATACGCAGTATTTT
d_gene: NA; j_gene: TRBJ1-5; abundance: NA; v_gene: TRBV19; CDR3aa: CASSIGMSNQPQHF; CDR3nt: TGTGCCAGTAGTATCGGAATGAGCAATCAGCCCCAGCATTTT
d_gene: NA; j_gene: TRBJ2-5; abundance: NA; v_gene: TRBV7-2; CDR3aa: CASSLGGSEGTQYF; CDR3nt: TGTGCCAGCAGCTTAGGAGGGAGTGAGGGGACCCAGTACTTC
d_gene: NA; j_gene: TRBJ1-5; abundance: NA; v_gene: TRBV6-5; CDR3aa: CASTLGGPPNPQHF; CDR3nt: TGTGCCAGCACCTTAGGGGGGCCTCCCAATCCCCAGCATTTT
d_gene: TRBD1; j_gene: TRBJ2-1; abundance: NA; v_gene: TRBV19; CDR3aa: CASRFDRENTNEQFF; CDR3nt: TGTGCCAGTAGATTTGACAGGGAGAATACGAATGAGCAGTTCTTC
d_gene: NA; j_gene: TRBJ1-1; abundance: NA; v_gene: TRBV7-9; CDR3aa: CASSSPLGWTEAFF; CDR3nt: TGTGCCAGCAGCTCTCCTCTCGGTTGGACTGAAGCTTTCTTT
d_gene: TRBD1; j_gene: TRBJ1-6; abundance: NA; v_gene: TRBV2; CDR3aa: CASSAAGGYSPLHF; CDR3nt: TGTGCCAGCAGTGCCGCAGGGGGATACTCACCCCTCCACTTT
d_gene: NA; j_gene: TRBJ1-2; abundance: NA; v_gene: TRBV28; CDR3aa: CASSSGEEYGYTF; CDR3nt: TGTGCCAGCTCTTCCGGGGAGGAGTATGGCTACACCTTC
d_gene: NA; j_gene: TRBJ2-7; abundance: once; v_gene: TRBV3-1/TRBV3-2; CDR3aa: CASSQDLKRLSEQYF; CDR3nt: TGTGCCAGCAGCCAAGATCTGAAGCGGCTAAGTGAGCAGTACTTC
d_gene: TRBD2; j_gene: TRBJ2-5; abundance: NA; v_gene: TRBV5-4; CDR3aa: CASNKAGGRWETQYF; CDR3nt: TGTGCCAGCAACAAAGCGGGGGGGCGTTGGGAGACCCAGTACTTC
d_gene: TRBD1; j_gene: TRBJ1-2; abundance: NA; v_gene: TRBV7-2; CDR3aa: CASSLAGGTGEGYTF; CDR3nt: TGTGCCAGCAGCTTAGCGGGGGGGACAGGGGAAGGCTACACCTTC
d_gene: NA; j_gene: TRBJ2-4; abundance: NA; v_gene: TRBV5-8; CDR3aa: CASSLGGYEVAKNIQYF; CDR3nt: TGTGCCAGCAGCTTGGGAGGTTATGAGGTCGCCAAAAACATTCAGTACTTC
d_gene: NA; j_gene: TRBJ2-3; abundance: once; v_gene: TRBV20-1; CDR3aa: CSASGNTQYF; CDR3nt: TGCAGTGCTAGTGGCAATACGCAGTATTTT
d_gene: NA; j_gene: TRBJ1-1; abundance: NA; v_gene: TRBV7-9; CDR3aa: CASSLNREGEAFF; CDR3nt: TGTGCCAGCAGCTTGAACAGGGAGGGTGAAGCTTTCTTT
d_gene: NA; j_gene: TRBJ1-2; abundance: NA; v_gene: TRBV6-5; CDR3aa: CASNIETVYTF; CDR3nt: TGTGCCAGCAACATTGAGACAGTCTACACCTTC
d_gene: NA; j_gene: TRBJ2-7; abundance: NA; v_gene: TRBV3-1/TRBV3-2; CDR3aa: CASSQVGREYDEQYF; CDR3nt: TGTGCCAGCAGCCAAGTGGGCAGGGAGTACGACGAGCAGTACTTC
d_gene: NA; j_gene: TRBJ2-3; abundance: NA; v_gene: TRBV11-2; CDR3aa: CAARGRSNTQYF; CDR3nt: TGTGCGGCTAGGGGGAGATCAAATACGCAGTATTTT